The rows below give T cell receptor beta chains drawn from one sample of a study of blood T cell repertoires in COVID-19. The protocol was immunoSEQ multiplex PCR, while the TCRdb copy is restricted to in-frame clones and leaves out a portion. The sample holds around 200,000 clones, around 84% seen once. Sequenced input: peripheral blood. All receptors derive from an elderly man with acute or convalescent COVID-19. The CDR3 runs from the conserved cysteine through the conserved F or W. The order of the fields is clone size, V gene, J gene, D gene, CDR3 protein, CDR3 DNA. A D gene is named only where the DNA matches it firmly. Clone size is not always given. Where it is, it says once, few, many or a class for expanded clones.

>-|TRBV6-5|TRBJ2-6|-
CASSTAATGANVLTF
TGTGCCAGCAGTACAGCGGCGACTGGGGCCAACGTCCTGACTTTC
>-|TRBV6-5|TRBJ1-1|-
CASRTAGEAFF
TGTGCCAGCAGGACAGCGGGTGAAGCTTTCTTT
>-|TRBV11-3|TRBJ2-1|-
CASSLDSAIRQQFF
TGTGCCAGCAGCTTAGACTCGGCTATCAGGCAGCAGTTCTTC
>-|TRBV27|TRBJ2-1|TRBD2
CASTLDSGSYNEQFF
TGTGCCAGCACTCTCGATAGCGGGAGTTACAATGAGCAGTTCTTC
>-|TRBV7-9|TRBJ1-1|-
CASSLGGTSAEAFF
TGTGCCAGCAGCTTAGGAGGAACAAGCGCTGAAGCTTTCTTT
>-|TRBV28|TRBJ1-1|TRBD1
CASRGQANTEAFF
TGTGCCAGCAGGGGACAGGCGAACACTGAAGCTTTCTTT
>-|TRBV9|TRBJ2-2|TRBD2
CASSDPGGSNTGELFF
TGTGCCAGCAGCGACCCGGGAGGGAGTAACACCGGGGAGCTGTTTTTT
>-|TRBV7-3|TRBJ2-1|TRBD2
CASSWASGNNEQFF
TGTGCCAGCAGCTGGGCTAGCGGGAACAATGAGCAGTTCTTC
>-|TRBV18|TRBJ2-1|TRBD2
CASSPISSGAYNEQFF
TGTGCCAGCTCACCAATTTCCAGCGGGGCGTACAATGAGCAGTTCTTC
>once|TRBV3-1/TRBV3-2|TRBJ2-5|-
CASSGTGPEETQYF
TGTGCCAGCTCCGGCACAGGGCCCGAGGAGACCCAGTACTTC
>-|TRBV6-5|TRBJ2-7|TRBD1
CASRLTGTGVGEQYF
TGTGCCAGCAGACTGACCGGGACAGGGGTAGGTGAGCAGTACTTC
>once|TRBV27|TRBJ2-1|-
CASSSWGGELFYNEQFF
TGTGCCAGCAGCTCATGGGGAGGAGAGCTCTTCTACAATGAGCAGTTCTTC
>-|TRBV18|TRBJ1-4|-
CASSPRQTNEKLFF
TGTGCCAGCTCACCACGGCAAACTAATGAAAAACTGTTTTTT